This T cell receptor beta chain was identified during a study of shared clonotypes between healthy human individuals. Trimming pared 8 bases from V and 0 bases from J, leaving 5 bases between. Germline-derived CDR1 and CDR2 are MGHDK and SYGVNS. The CDR3 has 13 amino acids. General study findings and limits: Donors were few, which limited the genetic and exposure-history diversity represented.

Unsorted PBMC replicate PCRs drew on 300 ng DNA, representing tens of thousands of T cell genomes. Produced via immunoSEQ multiplex PCR; TCRdb's table is partial and in-frame only. The sample lists around 510,000 clones; around 77% were seen once. This clone was seen a handful of times. Antigen specificity is unknown. The receptor comes from a woman in her thirties or forties in good health. Some clones in this sample may be carry-over from other donors' samples. The sequencing sample was made of PBMCs. The chain uses TRBV25-1 and TRBJ2-6; D gene ambiguous. CDR3 region: CASGYSGANVLTF. The CDR3 DNA follows: TGTGCCAGCGGATACTCTGGGGCCAACGTCCTGACTTTC.